This TCR beta chain was recorded in a study of cytomegalovirus exposure and HLA in healthy donors. Study-wide results and limits: Reports credit the classifier with highly specific, highly sensitive diagnosis of cytomegalovirus status. In an earlier analysis, productive rearrangement rates for most beta V segments clustered near 87% or 30%. Highly shared variants forming one cluster were likely a sequencing artifact. The authors later linked a missense DCLRE1C variant to TCR beta V- and J-gene trimming.

A word on this clone: Its specificity is unknown. The junction departs from the called germline gene at one end, perhaps through a read error.

This CDR3 has 12 residues. Germline V lookup: CDR1 SNHLY, CDR2 FYNNEI. PCR primers comprised 60 Vbeta and 13 Jbeta primers. The data were produced by immunoSEQ multiplex PCR, yet TCRdb's version contains in-frame clones alone and is incomplete. This sample has around 110,000 clones, with about two thirds found just once. Sequenced material: PBMCs. This rearrangement joins TRBV2 to TRBJ2-7; 8 bases map to TRBD1. The sequence was collected from a boy aged 5-17 years in good health and CMV-seronegative. CDR3 residues: CASSDSNPGQVF. CDR3 nucleotides: TGTGCCAGCAGTGATTCGAATCCGGGACAGGTCTTC.